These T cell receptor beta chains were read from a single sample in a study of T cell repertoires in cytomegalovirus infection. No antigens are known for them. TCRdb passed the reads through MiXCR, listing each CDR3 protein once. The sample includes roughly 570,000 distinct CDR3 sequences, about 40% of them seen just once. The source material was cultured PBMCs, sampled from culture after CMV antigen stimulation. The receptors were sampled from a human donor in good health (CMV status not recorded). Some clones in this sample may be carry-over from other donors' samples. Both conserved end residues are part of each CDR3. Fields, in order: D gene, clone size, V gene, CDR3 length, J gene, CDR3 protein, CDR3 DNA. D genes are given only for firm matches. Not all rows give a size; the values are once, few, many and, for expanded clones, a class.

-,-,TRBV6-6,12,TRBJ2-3,CASQPGTDTQYF,TGTGCCAGCCAACCAGGCACAGATACGCAGTATTTT
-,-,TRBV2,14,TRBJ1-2,CASTRGAGNYGYTF,TGTGCCAGCACCCGAGGGGCAGGCAACTATGGCTACACCTTC
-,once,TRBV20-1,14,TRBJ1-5,CSAREGWSNQPQHF,TGCAGTGCTAGAGAGGGTTGGAGCAATCAGCCCCAGCATTTT
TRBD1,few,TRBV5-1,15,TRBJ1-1,CASSRMTGLNTEAFF,TGCGCCAGCAGCCGAATGACAGGGCTGAACACTGAAGCTTTCTTT
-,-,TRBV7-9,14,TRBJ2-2,CAGRRTGNTGELFF,TGTGCCGGTCGAAGGACGGGGAACACCGGGGAGCTGTTTTTT
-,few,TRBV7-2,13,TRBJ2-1,CASSFSSNNEQFF,TGTGCCAGCAGCTTCTCCTCGAACAATGAGCAGTTCTTC
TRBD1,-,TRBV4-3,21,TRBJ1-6,CASSQTIPLGQKSSYNSPLHF,TGCGCCAGCAGCCAGACAATACCCCTGGGACAGAAGAGCTCCTATAATTCACCCCTCCACTTT
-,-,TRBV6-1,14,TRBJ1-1,CASSYIGGNTEAFF,TGTGCCAGCAGCTATATTGGGGGAAACACTGAAGCTTTCTTT
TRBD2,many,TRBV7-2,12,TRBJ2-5,CASSLRGEAQYF,TGTGCCAGCAGCTTACGGGGGGAGGCCCAGTACTTC
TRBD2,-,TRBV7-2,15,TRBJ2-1,CASSYLAGVYNEQFF,TGTGCCAGCAGCTACCTAGCGGGGGTATACAATGAGCAGTTCTTC
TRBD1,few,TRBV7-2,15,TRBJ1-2,CASSFRDRTNYGYTF,TGTGCCAGCAGCTTCAGGGACAGGACCAACTATGGCTACACCTTC
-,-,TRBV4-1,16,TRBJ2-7,CASSQVLAVLSYEQYF,TGCGCCAGCAGCCAAGTACTGGCAGTCCTATCCTACGAGCAGTACTTC
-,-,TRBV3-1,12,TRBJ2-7,CASSSFGNEQYF,TGTGCCAGCAGCTCCTTCGGGAACGAGCAGTACTTC
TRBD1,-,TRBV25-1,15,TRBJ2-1,CASRADRAYDNEQFF,TGTGCCAGCAGAGCCGACAGGGCTTACGACAATGAGCAGTTCTTC
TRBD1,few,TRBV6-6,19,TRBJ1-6,CASSYSSLGDRVKRSPLHF,TGTGCCAGCAGTTACTCGAGTTTGGGGGACAGGGTGAAGCGTTCACCCCTCCACTTT
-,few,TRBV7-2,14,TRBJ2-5,CASSLGASLETQYF,TGTGCCAGCAGCTTAGGGGCTAGCTTGGAGACCCAGTACTTC
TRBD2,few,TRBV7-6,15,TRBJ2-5,CASSLGAGGMETQYF,TGTGCCAGCAGCTTAGGAGCGGGAGGGATGGAGACCCAGTACTTC
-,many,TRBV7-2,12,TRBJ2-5,CASSPIQETQYF,TGTGCCAGCAGCCCCATCCAAGAGACCCAGTACTTC
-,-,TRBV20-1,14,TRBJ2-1,CSARLTGSYNEQFF,TGCAGTGCCAGACTAACGGGATCTTACAATGAGCAGTTCTTC
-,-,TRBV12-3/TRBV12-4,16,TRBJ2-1,CASSYPYRDPYNEQFF,TGTGCCAGCAGTTACCCATACAGGGACCCCTACAATGAGCAGTTCTTC
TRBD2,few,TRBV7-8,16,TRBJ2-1,CASSSSGLAGVGEQFF,TGTGCCAGCAGCTCCTCTGGACTAGCGGGAGTGGGTGAGCAGTTCTTC
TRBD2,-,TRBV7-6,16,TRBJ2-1,CASSLQSGRYLGEQFF,TGTGCCAGCAGCTTACAAAGCGGGAGATATCTGGGGGAGCAGTTCTTC
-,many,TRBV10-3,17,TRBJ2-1,CAISESRSPSPYNEQFF,TGTGCCATCAGTGAGTCGCGTTCCCCGAGCCCCTACAATGAGCAGTTCTTC
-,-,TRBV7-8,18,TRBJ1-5,CASSPRFSVFNSNQPQHF,TGTGCCAGCAGCCCCCGCTTTTCTGTCTTCAATAGCAATCAGCCCCAGCATTTT
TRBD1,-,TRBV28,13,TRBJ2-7,CASKVGTDYEQYF,TGTGCCAGCAAGGTCGGGACAGACTACGAGCAGTACTTC
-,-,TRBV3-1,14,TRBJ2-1,CASSQAVGGNEQFF,TGTGCCAGCAGCCAAGCTGTGGGCGGCAATGAGCAGTTCTTC
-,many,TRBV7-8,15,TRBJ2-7,CASRKERLVEYEQYF,TGTGCCAGCAGGAAGGAGCGGTTGGTTGAGTACGAGCAGTACTTC
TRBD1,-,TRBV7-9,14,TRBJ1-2,CASSSPTGVYGYTF,TGTGCCAGCAGCTCTCCGACAGGGGTCTATGGCTACACCTTC
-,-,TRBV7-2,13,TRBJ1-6,CASSTRQNSPLHF,TGTGCCAGCAGCACCCGACAGAATTCACCCCTCCACTTT
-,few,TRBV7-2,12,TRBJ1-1,CASRLPNTEAFF,TGTGCCAGCAGACTTCCTAACACTGAAGCTTTCTTT
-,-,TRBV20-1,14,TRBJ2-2,CSAQGGSGTGELFF,TGCAGTGCACAAGGGGGTAGCGGTACCGGGGAGCTGTTTTTT
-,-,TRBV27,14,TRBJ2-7,CASKGGQSSYEQYF,TGTGCCAGCAAGGGGGGGCAATCCTCCTACGAGCAGTACTTC
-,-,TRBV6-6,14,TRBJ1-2,CASSYSPGFYGYTF,TGTGCCAGCAGTTACTCGCCAGGCTTCTATGGCTACACCTTC
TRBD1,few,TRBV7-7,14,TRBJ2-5,CASSPGTDQETQYF,TGTGCCAGCAGCCCCGGGACAGACCAAGAGACCCAGTACTTC
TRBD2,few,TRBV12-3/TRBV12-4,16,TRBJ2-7,CASSFVAGLAPYEQYF,TGTGCCAGCAGTTTTGTTGCGGGACTAGCTCCCTACGAGCAGTACTTC
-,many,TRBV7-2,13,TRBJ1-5,CASSFHQNQPQHF,TGTGCCAGCAGCTTCCACCAAAATCAGCCCCAGCATTTT
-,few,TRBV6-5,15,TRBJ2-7,CASSPLGGPTYEQYF,TGTGCCAGCAGCCCCCTGGGGGGTCCAACCTACGAGCAGTACTTC
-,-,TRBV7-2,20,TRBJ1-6,CASSLKSFWLGGQNNSPLHF,TGTGCCAGCAGCTTAAAGTCGTTTTGGCTCGGGGGGCAGAATAATTCACCCCTCCACTTT
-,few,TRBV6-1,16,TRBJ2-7,CASSKRGQGMSYEQYF,TGTGCCAGCAGTAAACGAGGGCAGGGGATGTCCTACGAGCAGTACTTC
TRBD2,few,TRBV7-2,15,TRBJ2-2,CASSQRLADTGELFF,TGTGCCAGCAGCCAGCGACTAGCGGACACCGGGGAGCTGTTTTTT
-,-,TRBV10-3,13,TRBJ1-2,CAISESGGGGYTF,TGTGCCATCAGTGAGTCGGGGGGCGGTGGCTACACCTTC
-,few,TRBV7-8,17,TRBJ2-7,CASSYYAGQTFSYEQYF,TGTGCCAGCAGCTACTACGCCGGACAGACTTTCTCCTACGAGCAGTACTTC
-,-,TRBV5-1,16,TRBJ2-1,CASSFTGTGTYNEQFF,TGCGCCAGCAGCTTCACCGGGACTGGGACCTACAATGAGCAGTTCTTC
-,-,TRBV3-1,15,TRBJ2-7,CASSLRGGRPYEQYF,TGTGCCAGCAGCCTAAGAGGAGGGCGCCCCTACGAGCAGTACTTC